This T cell receptor beta chain was sequenced in a study of regulatory T cells in long-lasting Graves disease. The CDR3 runs to 19 residues. Looked up from germline, CDR1 is SEHNR and CDR2 is FQNEAQ (reference sequence). J lost 3 bases, V lost 2 bases, and 14 bases had no gene match. Overall study results and limits: A reduction in accuracy may have resulted from the small sample size. With persistent disease, TRBV28, TRBJ1-2 and TRBJ2-5 were the favored segments. Study was limited to peripheral blood, excluding thyroid tissue.

Time point reported: persistent/refractory GD, antithyroid drugs over 5 years with positive TRAb. RNA from PBMCs was the source of the TCR library. The TCR beta library used iRepertoire HTBI primers with Arm-PCR amplification of CDR3. Using its own MiXCR run on the multiplex PCR reads, TCRdb lists one record per CDR3 protein. The profile shows 420,000 or so distinct CDR3 sequences, less than 25% of them singletons. Worth noting for this clonotype: Its antigen is not identified.

The specimen comprised peripheral blood mononuclear cells (PBMCs), sampled when the disease was refractory, from a patient treated with antithyroid drugs. This sequence joins TRBV7-9 and TRBJ2-7, with TRBD2 matching over 12 bases. This receptor was identified in a female donor with Graves disease. CDR3 loop: CASSLRGGLGLAGNYEQYF. The CDR3 DNA reads TGTGCCAGCAGCTTACGAGGTGGGCTTGGACTAGCGGGGAACTACGAGCAGTACTTC.